This TCR beta chain was recovered during a study of glioma-infiltrating T cells. TCR alpha and beta CDR3 regions were amplified from RNA using iRepertoire nested multiplex PCR. MiXCR, run by TCRdb on the multiplex PCR reads, gives a single entry per CDR3 protein. The repertoire consists of some 90,000 distinct CDR3 sequences, with approximately 39% occurring once and the leading ten covering around two fifths. This TCR was recovered from a human donor with low-grade glioma or glioblastoma, undergoing nonglioma brain surgery, or in good health (not recorded which). Material for sequencing was glioma tissue, nonneoplastic brain tissue, or PBMCs (not recorded which).

CDR3 DNA sequence: TGCAGCGTTATATACGGGGCCGGCTACGAGCAGTACTTC. This encodes CSVIYGAGYEQYF. This sequence joins TRBV29-1 and TRBJ2-7; TRBD1 or TRBD2 may be the D gene (5 bases each). The V end was cut by 5 bases, the J end by 3 bases, with 14 bases between. The CDR3 runs 13 residues. The germline CDR1 and CDR2 sequences are SQVTM and ANQGSEA.